The 14 T cell receptor beta chains below all came from one sample that was sequenced in a study of OX40 agonist ivuxolimab in advanced cancers. Sequenced by immunoSEQ multiplex PCR; TCRdb stores in-frame clones only, minus some. In the table there are more than 30,000 clones, less than 90% of which are singletons. The sequenced sample was CD4+ or CD8+ T cells sorted from blood, obtained in a trial of the OX40 agonist ivuxolimab. The receptors stem from an adult with an advanced solid tumor such as melanoma, head and neck, liver or kidney cancer.

The chain employs TRBV29-1 and TRBJ2-3, with D uncertain. The V end was cut by 4 bases, the J end by 6 bases, with 5 bases between. Germline CDR1 SQVTM, CDR2 ANQGSEA. The length of the CDR3 is 10 residues. The CDR3 nucleotides read TGCAGCGTTGTCTTGGATACGCAGTATTTT. It codes for CSVVLDTQYF.

The CDR3 sequence is CASSLDGGRGSPLHF. The CDR3 bases are TGTGCCAGCAGCTTGGATGGGGGACGGGGTTCACCCCTCCACTTT. The chain has TRBV7-2 and TRBJ1-6, with D possibly being TRBD1 (5 bases). Germline V gives CDR1 SGHTA, CDR2 FQGNSA. The V end was cut by 3 bases, the J end by 9 bases, with 15 bases between. The length of the CDR3 is 15 residues.

V and J are TRBV15 and TRBJ1-3; the D gene is possibly TRBD1 (6 bases). V was trimmed by 4 bases and J by 0 bases, leaving 16 bases between them. CDR3 length: 17 residues. Per germline, CDR1 LNHNV and CDR2 YYDKDF (reference sequence). The DNA for the CDR3 is TGTGCCACCAGCAAATACAGGGAGCCTGTCTCTGGAAACACCATATATTTT. Its protein product is CATSKYREPVSGNTIYF.

The chain uses TRBV6-1 and TRBJ1-2, with 9 positions matching TRBD1. The CDR3 is 18 amino acids. The V gene end was trimmed by 2 bases and the J gene end by 0 bases; junction bases not matched to a gene: 10. Germline CDR1 is MNHNS and CDR2 is SASEGT. The CDR3 sequence is CASSESTGGVRANYGYTF. DNA for the CDR3: TGTGCCAGCAGTGAATCTACAGGGGGCGTCAGAGCTAACTATGGCTACACCTTC.

The rearrangement uses TRBV7-3 and TRBJ2-5; a possible D gene is TRBD2 (6 bases). Per the germline V gene, CDR1 is SGHTA and CDR2 is FQGTGA. V was pared by 0 bases and J by 5 bases, with 10 bases between. The CDR3 covers 14 residues. CDR3 bases: TGTGCCAGCAGCTTAACCGGGGGAGGCGAGACCCAGTACTTC. Translating gives CASSLTGGGETQYF.

V gene TRBV6-5 combines with J gene TRBJ2-2, with a tentative D call TRBD1 (6 bases). V gave up 4 bases and J gave up 2 bases, with 14 bases separating them. This CDR3 region has 16 residues. The germline gives CDR1 MNHEY, CDR2 SVGAGI. CDR3 region: CASSFRQAPNTGELFF. The CDR3 DNA is TGTGCCAGCAGTTTCCGACAGGCCCCTAACACCGGGGAGCTGTTTTTT.

This clone was detected only once. The rearrangement links TRBV11-2 to TRBJ1-1; D perhaps matches TRBD1 (5 bases). This CDR3 has 17 residues. Trimming removed 3 bases at V and 0 bases at J, with 17 bases between. CDR1 SGHAT and CDR2 FQNNGV come from the germline V gene. The CDR3 DNA reads TGTGCCAGCAGCTTGGTGGACCTCAGGGATATGAACACTGAAGCTTTCTTT. Protein sequence: CASSLVDLRDMNTEAFF.

J is TRBJ1-2 and V is TRBV5-1; 9 nucleotides match TRBD1. Germline V gene data show CDR1 as SGHRS and CDR2 as YFSETQ. V was clipped by 4 bases and J by 6 bases; unmatched bases: 13. This CDR3 has 16 residues. The CDR3: CASSTSSGTGKNGYTF. CDR3 DNA: TGCGCCAGCAGCACTTCGTCCGGGACAGGGAAAAATGGCTACACCTTC.

This sequence joins TRBV15 and TRBJ1-1; D call uncertain. The CDR3 totals 13 residues. The V end lost 7 bases, the J end lost 1 base, and 10 bases lay between the germline ends. From germline, CDR1 is LNHNV and CDR2 YYDKDF (reference sequence). The CDR3 nucleotides read TGTGCCACCACCGAGGCCCCGAACACTGAAGCTTTCTTT. It is translated as CATTEAPNTEAFF.

V usage is TRBV7-8 and J usage is TRBJ2-7; 9 bases align to TRBD2. The CDR3 loop spans 16 amino acids. Germline CDR1 is SGHVS and CDR2 is FQNEAQ. J lost 1 base, V lost 3 bases, and 7 bases had no gene match. The DNA of the CDR3 is TGTGCCAGCAGCTTTAATGTTCTAGCGGGATCCTACGAGCAGTACTTC. Translating gives CASSFNVLAGSYEQYF.

The CDR3, as DNA: TGCGCCAGCAGCCAAGATCTTGTCACAGATACGCAGTATTTT. This translates into CASSQDLVTDTQYF. The chain is built from TRBV4-1 and TRBJ2-3, with D unresolved. This CDR3 has 14 residues. CDR1 is MGHRA, CDR2 YSYEKL, per germline. Trimming shortened V by 0 bases and J by 2 bases, and 6 bases separated the two germline ends.

The table lists this clone with a few counts. V gene TRBV27 combines with J gene TRBJ1-5; 9 bases are a match to TRBD1. Trimming at V came to 7 bases and at J to 2 bases, leaving 24 bases not matched to a gene. Germline-derived CDR1 and CDR2 are MNHEY and SMNVEV (reference sequence). The CDR3 spans 21 residues. Written as DNA, the CDR3 is TGTGCCAGCAAGGGTAAACCGAAGGGACAGGGAGGAGGAGTTGGCAATCAGCCCCAGCATTTT. Amino acids: CASKGKPKGQGGGVGNQPQHF.

This sequence joins TRBV4-1 and TRBJ2-3; 12 nucleotides match TRBD2. The CDR3 sequence is 16 residues long. The germline V gene encodes CDR1 MGHRA and CDR2 YSYEKL. J gave up 8 bases and V 1 base, and 7 bases lay outside the gene matches. CDR3 region: CASSQGAGLAGFTQYF. CDR3 DNA sequence: TGCGCCAGCAGCCAAGGGGCCGGACTAGCGGGGTTTACGCAGTATTTT.

The chain couples TRBV18 to TRBJ2-1, with 13 nucleotides matching TRBD2. This CDR3 contains 16 residues. Germline V gives CDR1 KGHSH, CDR2 LQKENI. The J segment lost 3 bases and the V segment lost 3 bases, leaving 2 bases of the junction unmatched. The CDR3 here is CASSPGLAGFYNEQFF. The CDR3 DNA reads as TGTGCCAGCTCACCGGGACTAGCGGGATTCTACAATGAGCAGTTCTTC.